Listed here are 8 T cell receptor beta chains from one sample, sequenced in a study of cytomegalovirus exposure and HLA in healthy donors. PCR primers comprised 60 Vbeta and 13 Jbeta primers. Using immunoSEQ multiplex PCR, the repertoire was profiled, and TCRdb retains in-frame clones only, with some absent. The sample records under 300,000 clones, about nine tenths being singletons. The sample consisted of PBMCs. These receptors all stem from a man aged 40-49 years in good health and CMV-seropositive.

The gene calls are TRBV5-1 and TRBJ2-1, with 8 bases identical to TRBD2. The CDR3 length is 15 residues. The germline V gene has CDR1 SGHRS and CDR2 YFSETQ. The trim removed 2 bases at V and 5 bases at J, leaving 6 bases unmatched. CDR3 bases: TGCGCCAGCAGCTTAACAGCGGGAGTCAACAATGAGCAGTTCTTC. Residues: CASSLTAGVNNEQFF.

V is TRBV9 and J is TRBJ2-5; the D is unclear. Per germline, CDR1 SGDLS and CDR2 YYNGEE. Trimming took 3 bases from V and 0 from J, leaving 3 bases between them. The CDR3 extends over 12 amino acids. CDR3 region: CASSAYQETQYF. CDR3 nucleotide sequence: TGTGCCAGCAGCGCGTACCAAGAGACCCAGTACTTC.

Written as DNA, the CDR3 is TGTGCCAGCAGCTCCCCCGGGGGGAATCCGAACACTGAAGCTTTCTTT. As protein: CASSSPGGNPNTEAFF. The rearrangement joins TRBV7-9 to TRBJ1-1; D is perhaps TRBD1 (5 bases). This CDR3 region has 16 residues. CDR1 is SEHNR and CDR2 is FQNEAQ in the germline V gene (reference sequence). Trimming pared 4 bases from V and 1 base from J, leaving 16 bases between. Looking up the rest from reference TRBV7-9 and TRBJ1-1 gives the full variable domain: DTGVSQNPRHKITKRGQNVTFRCDPISEHNRLYWYRQTLGQGPEFLTYFQNEAQLEKSRLLSDRFSAERPKGSFSTLEIQRTEQGDSAMYLCASSSPGGNPNTEAFFGQGTRLTVV.

This clone was detected only a few times. This rearrangement joins TRBV4-3 to TRBJ2-7, with D possibly matching TRBD2 (5 bases). The length of the CDR3 is 15 residues. The germline CDR1 and CDR2 sequences are LGHNA and YSLEER. V gave up 0 bases and J gave up 2 bases, with 11 bases separating them. The CDR3 DNA sequence: TGCGCCAGCAGCCAAGATGAGGGATTCCCCTACGAGCAGTACTTC. It is translated as CASSQDEGFPYEQYF.

The J gene is TRBJ1-5, the V gene TRBV19; tentatively, D is TRBD1 (6 bases). V was trimmed by 1 base and J by 5 bases, leaving 9 bases between them. The CDR3 consists of 14 residues. Germline V gene lookup returns CDR1 LNHDA and CDR2 SQIVND (reference sequence). CDR3 sequence (DNA): TGTGCCAGTAGTATAGGCCAGGGGTATCAGCCCCAGCATTTT. Its protein product is CASSIGQGYQPQHF.

The chain links TRBV6-4 to TRBJ2-7, with 7 bases that match TRBD2. The V segment lost 7 bases and the J segment 6 bases; nucleotides outside the gene matches: 9. Germline V gives CDR1 MRHNA, CDR2 SNTAGT. The CDR3 covers 13 residues. CDR3 coding DNA: TGTGCCAGCACTAAACTAGCGAAATGCGAGCAGTACTTC. Amino acids: CASTKLAKCEQYF.

CDR3 sequence reads: CASSPPSGRLGNEQFF. Here the CDR3 DNA reads TGTGCCAGCTCACCACCGTCCGGGAGACTGGGGAATGAGCAGTTCTTC. The chain carries TRBV18 and TRBJ2-1; perhaps TRBD2 as D (6 bases). Germline V lookup: CDR1 KGHSH, CDR2 LQKENI. With 0 bases removed from V and 7 bases from J, the gap between germline ends came to 16 bases. The CDR3 has 16 amino acids.

This CDR3 reads CASSFRGGSSYNEQFF. In nucleotides, the CDR3 is TGTGCCAGCAGTTTCCGCGGGGGTAGCTCCTACAATGAGCAGTTCTTC. This chain uses TRBV6-6 with TRBJ2-1; 7 bases match TRBD2. The CDR3 is 16 residues long. Losses at the gene ends were 4 bases for V and 0 bases for J; bases not matched to a gene: 6. Germline assignment: CDR1 MNHNY and CDR2 SVGAGI (reference sequence).